These 3 T cell receptor beta chains were sequenced from one sample in a study of human T cells and chemical hapten exposure. Time point described: patch test 1, 2 weeks after DPC sensitization. Specified treatment: therapeutic diphenylcyclopropenone sensitization with weekly scalp DPC. TCRdb independently ran MiXCR on the RACE reads; one entry per CDR3 protein. Of roughly 120,000 distinct CDR3 sequences in the sample, 9.5% to 13% are singletons; the top ten hold 1.1% to 1.5%. The specimen was whole blood, collected in connection with sensitization to the hapten diphenylcyclopropenone (DPC). The receptor set was obtained from a woman in her forties or fifties with alopecia areata. Some clones in this sample may be carry-over from other donors' samples.

The CDR3: CASSPYDSGPGELFF. CDR3 bases: TGTGCCAGCAGTCCATACGATTCGGGGCCCGGGGAGCTGTTTTTT. This chain connects TRBV28 to TRBJ2-2; D tentatively fits TRBD1 or TRBD2 (5 bases each). V gave up 5 bases and J gave up 6 bases, with 16 bases separating them. Germline V gene sequence: CDR1 MDHEN, CDR2 SYDVKM. This CDR3 has 15 amino acids.

In its sample, this clonotype was seen a few times. The V and J genes are TRBV24-1 and TRBJ2-5; D call uncertain. V was cut by 3 bases and J by 1 base, with 11 bases left in between. From germline, CDR1 is KGHDR and CDR2 SFDVKD. The CDR3 is 15 amino acids. In nucleotides, the CDR3 is TGTGCCACCAGTGATCCCGGTGGGCTCCAAGAGACCCAGTACTTC. Amino acids: CATSDPGGLQETQYF.

There are a few counts of this clonotype. The gene calls are TRBV18 and TRBJ1-2; D not resolved. Per the germline V gene, CDR1 is KGHSH and CDR2 is LQKENI. The V gene lost 1 base and the J gene lost 2 bases, with 8 bases spanning the gap. The CDR3 length is 14 residues. CDR3 residues: CASSPLTPNYGYTF. The CDR3 bases are TGTGCCAGCTCACCACTAACACCAAACTATGGCTACACCTTC.